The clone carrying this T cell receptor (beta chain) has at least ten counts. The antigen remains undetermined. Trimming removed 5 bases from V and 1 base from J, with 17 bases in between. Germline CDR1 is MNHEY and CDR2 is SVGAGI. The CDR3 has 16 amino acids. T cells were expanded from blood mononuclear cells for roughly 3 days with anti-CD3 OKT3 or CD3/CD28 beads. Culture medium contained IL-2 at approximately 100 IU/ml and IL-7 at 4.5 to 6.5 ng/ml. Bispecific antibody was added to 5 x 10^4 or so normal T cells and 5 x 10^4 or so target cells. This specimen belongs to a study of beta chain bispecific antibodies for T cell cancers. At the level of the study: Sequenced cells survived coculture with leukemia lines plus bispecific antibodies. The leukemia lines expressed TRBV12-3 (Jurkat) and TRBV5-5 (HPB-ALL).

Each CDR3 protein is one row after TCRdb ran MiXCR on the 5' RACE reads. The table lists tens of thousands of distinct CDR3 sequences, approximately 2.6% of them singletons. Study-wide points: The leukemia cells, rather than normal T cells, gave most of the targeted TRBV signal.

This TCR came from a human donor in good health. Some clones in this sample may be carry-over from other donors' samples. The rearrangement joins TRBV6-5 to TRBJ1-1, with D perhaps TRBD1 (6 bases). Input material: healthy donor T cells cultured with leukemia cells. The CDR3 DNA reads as TGTGCCAGCAGTACCCCCGGGGGCAGGGGGAACACTGAAGCTTTCTTT. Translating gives CASSTPGGRGNTEAFF.